Each of the 7 T cell receptor beta chains below was sequenced from the same sample in a study of immune characterization of retroperitoneal liposarcoma. MiXCR, applied by TCRdb to the PCR reads, yields one record per CDR3 protein. The table includes around 7,000 distinct CDR3 sequences, approximately 31% detected once. Sequences were obtained from blood. These receptor sequences come from a male donor with retroperitoneal liposarcoma.

The sample holds many counts of this clonotype. The gene calls are TRBV6-1 and TRBJ2-1; the match to TRBD1 covers 11 bases. Looked up from germline, CDR1 is MNHNS and CDR2 is SASEGT. The CDR3 contains 15 residues. The J segment lost 6 bases and the V segment lost 5 bases, leaving 6 bases of the junction unmatched. The CDR3 loop is CASSSDGTGGNEQFF. The CDR3, as DNA: TGTGCCAGCAGTTCAGACGGGACAGGGGGCAATGAGCAGTTCTTC.

This clonotype was seen just once. This chain connects TRBV6-8 to TRBJ2-7; D remains unclear. Germline V gene data show CDR1 as MNHGY and CDR2 as SAAAGT. With 7 bases removed from V and 4 bases from J, the gap between germline ends came to 23 bases. This CDR3 has 16 residues. CDR3 DNA sequence: TGTGCCAGCACCCACAGACGGCCTGGCGCCGGTTACGAGCAGTACTTC. Translating gives CASTHRRPGAGYEQYF.

This clonotype was detected a few times. This chain uses TRBV6-1 with TRBJ2-1, with D perhaps TRBD2 (8 bases). With the DNA end fitting TRBJ2-7 better, the J assignment may be wrong. CDR3 size: 15 residues. Germline V gene data show CDR1 as MNHNS and CDR2 as SASEGT. The CDR3 DNA reads as TGTGCCACCAGGGGGACTAGGGGTTTATCCTACGAGCAGTACTTC. Protein sequence: CATRGTRGLSYEQYF.

This clonotype was observed at least ten times. V gene TRBV6-5 combines with J gene TRBJ1-1; D is possibly TRBD1 (6 bases). Deletions cut 2 bases from V and 5 bases from J, with 9 bases between. The germline gives CDR1 MNHEY, CDR2 SVGAGI. The CDR3 has 13 amino acids. The CDR3: CASSYRGGTEAFF. In DNA form, the CDR3 reads TGTGCCAGCAGTTACAGGGGGGGGACTGAAGCTTTCTTT.

This chain connects TRBV6-6 to TRBJ2-7, with D tentatively TRBD2 (6 bases). The germline CDR1 and CDR2 sequences are MNHNY and SVGAGI (reference sequence). This CDR3 has 17 residues. Trimming took 0 bases from V and 0 from J, leaving 15 bases between them. For the CDR3, the DNA is TGTGCCAGCAGTTACTCGACGGGAGCGGTCAACTCCTACGAGCAGTACTTC. Its protein is CASSYSTGAVNSYEQYF.

This clonotype has a handful of counts. V and J are TRBV12-3 or TRBV12-4 and TRBJ2-5; 9 bases are shared with TRBD2. This CDR3 spans 15 amino acids. The V gene end was trimmed by 5 bases and the J gene end by 11 bases; junction bases not matched to a gene: 15. CDR3 residues: CASSPREGINNEQYF. In DNA, the CDR3 is TGTGCCAGCAGTCCGCGGGAGGGTATAAACAATGAGCAGTACTTC.

This clonotype counts as medium-sized (0.01 to 0.1%). The chain uses TRBV12-3 or TRBV12-4 and TRBJ2-3; D could derive from TRBD1 or TRBD2 (5 bases each). The CDR3 length is 12 residues. The V and J ends lost 5 bases and 9 bases respectively, with 12 bases between them. The CDR3, as DNA: TGTGCCAGCAGTGCCAGGGAGCACACGCAGTATTTT. This codes for CASSAREHTQYF.